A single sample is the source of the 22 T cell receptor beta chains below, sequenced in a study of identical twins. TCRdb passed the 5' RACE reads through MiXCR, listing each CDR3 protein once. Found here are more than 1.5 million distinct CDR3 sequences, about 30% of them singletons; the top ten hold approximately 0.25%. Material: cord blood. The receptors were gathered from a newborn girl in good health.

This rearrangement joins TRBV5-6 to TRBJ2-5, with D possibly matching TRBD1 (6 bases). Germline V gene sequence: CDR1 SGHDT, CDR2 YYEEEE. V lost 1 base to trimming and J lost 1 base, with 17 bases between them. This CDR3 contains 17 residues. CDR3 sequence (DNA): TGTGCCAGCAGCTTGTTCTCAGGGGTCGCCGCCCAAGAGACCCAGTACTTC. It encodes CASSLFSGVAAQETQYF.

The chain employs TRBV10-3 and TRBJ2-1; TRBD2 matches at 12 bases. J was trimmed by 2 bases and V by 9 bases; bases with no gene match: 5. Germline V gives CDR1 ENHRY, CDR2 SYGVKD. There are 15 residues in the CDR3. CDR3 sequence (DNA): TGTGCCATTCTCCGGACTAGCGGGACCTACAATGAGCAGTTCTTC. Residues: CAILRTSGTYNEQFF.

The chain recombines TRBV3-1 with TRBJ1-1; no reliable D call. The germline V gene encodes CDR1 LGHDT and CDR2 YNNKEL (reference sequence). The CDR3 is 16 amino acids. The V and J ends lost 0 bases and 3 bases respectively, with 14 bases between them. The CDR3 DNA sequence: TGTGCCAGCAGCCAAGATTTTTATGGGCGGGACACTGAAGCTTTCTTT. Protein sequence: CASSQDFYGRDTEAFF.

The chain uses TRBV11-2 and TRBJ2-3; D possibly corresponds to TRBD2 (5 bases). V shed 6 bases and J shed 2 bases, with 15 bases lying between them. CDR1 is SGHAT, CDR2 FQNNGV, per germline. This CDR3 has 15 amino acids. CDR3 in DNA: TGTGCCAGCAGGAGGGTGCAGAGCTACACAGATACGCAGTATTTT. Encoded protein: CASRRVQSYTDTQYF.

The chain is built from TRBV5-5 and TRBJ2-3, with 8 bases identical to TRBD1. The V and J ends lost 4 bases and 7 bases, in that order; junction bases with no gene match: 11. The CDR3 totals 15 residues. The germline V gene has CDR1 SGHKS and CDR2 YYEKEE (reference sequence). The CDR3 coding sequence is TGTGCCAGCAGCGGGATGGGGACAGGACTTCATACGCAGTATTTT. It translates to CASSGMGTGLHTQYF.

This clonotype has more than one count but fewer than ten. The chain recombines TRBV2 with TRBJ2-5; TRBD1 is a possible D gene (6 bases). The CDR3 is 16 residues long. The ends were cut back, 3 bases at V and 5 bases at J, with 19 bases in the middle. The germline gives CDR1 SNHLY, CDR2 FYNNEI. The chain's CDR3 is CASSDLYRASGETQYF. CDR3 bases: TGTGCCAGCAGTGATTTGTACAGGGCTAGTGGGGAGACCCAGTACTTC.

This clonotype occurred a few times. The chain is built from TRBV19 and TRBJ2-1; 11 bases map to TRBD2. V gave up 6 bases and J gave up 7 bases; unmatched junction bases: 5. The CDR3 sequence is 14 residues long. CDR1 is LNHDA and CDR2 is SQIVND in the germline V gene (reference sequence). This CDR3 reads CASRLAGARNEQFF. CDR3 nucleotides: TGTGCCAGTAGACTAGCGGGAGCACGAAATGAGCAGTTCTTC.

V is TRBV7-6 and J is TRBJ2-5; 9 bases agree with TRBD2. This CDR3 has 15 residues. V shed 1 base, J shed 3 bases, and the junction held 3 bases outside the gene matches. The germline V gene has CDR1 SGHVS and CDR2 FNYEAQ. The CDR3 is CASSLGTSAEETQYF. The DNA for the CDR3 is TGTGCCAGCAGCTTAGGGACTAGCGCCGAAGAGACCCAGTACTTC.

The CDR3 region is CASKKAARFNEQYF. CDR3 in DNA: TGTGCCAGCAAGAAGGCAGCCAGATTCAATGAGCAGTACTTC. The genes are TRBV7-2 and TRBJ2-1; D is unresolved. The DNA end favors TRBJ2-7, so the J call may be wrong. Per the germline V gene, CDR1 is SGHTA and CDR2 is FQGNSA. The length of the CDR3 is 14 residues.

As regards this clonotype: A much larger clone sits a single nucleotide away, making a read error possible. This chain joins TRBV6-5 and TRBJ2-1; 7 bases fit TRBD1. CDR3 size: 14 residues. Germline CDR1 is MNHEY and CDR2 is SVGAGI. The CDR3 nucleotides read TGTGCCGGCAGTACCCAGGGGGTGGGAAATGAGCAGTTCTTC. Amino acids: CAGSTQGVGNEQFF.

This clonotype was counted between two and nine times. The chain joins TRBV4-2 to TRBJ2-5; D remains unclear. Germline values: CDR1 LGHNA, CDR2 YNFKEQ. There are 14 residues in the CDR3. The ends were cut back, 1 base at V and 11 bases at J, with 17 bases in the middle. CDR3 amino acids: CASSQAHTDNEQYF. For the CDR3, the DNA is TGTGCCAGCAGCCAAGCCCACACTGACAATGAGCAGTACTTC.

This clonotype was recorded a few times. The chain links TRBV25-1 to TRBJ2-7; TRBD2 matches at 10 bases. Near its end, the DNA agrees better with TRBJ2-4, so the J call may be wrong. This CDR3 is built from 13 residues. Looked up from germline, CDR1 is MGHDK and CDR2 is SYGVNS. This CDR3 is CASLAGVENIQYF. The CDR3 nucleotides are TGTGCCAGCCTAGCGGGAGTGGAAAACATTCAGTACTTC.

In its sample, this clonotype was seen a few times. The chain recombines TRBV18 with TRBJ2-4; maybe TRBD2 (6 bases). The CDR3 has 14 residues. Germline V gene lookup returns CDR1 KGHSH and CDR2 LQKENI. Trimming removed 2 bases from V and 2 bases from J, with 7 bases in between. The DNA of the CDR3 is TGTGCCAGCTCACCAGCGGGGCCCAAAAACATTCAGTACTTC. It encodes CASSPAGPKNIQYF.

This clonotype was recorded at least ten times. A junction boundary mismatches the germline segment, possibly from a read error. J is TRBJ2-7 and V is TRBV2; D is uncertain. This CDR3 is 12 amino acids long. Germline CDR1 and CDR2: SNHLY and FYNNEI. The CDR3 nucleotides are TGCGCCAGCAGAGACGGTTCCTACGAGCAGTACTTC. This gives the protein CASRDGSYEQYF.

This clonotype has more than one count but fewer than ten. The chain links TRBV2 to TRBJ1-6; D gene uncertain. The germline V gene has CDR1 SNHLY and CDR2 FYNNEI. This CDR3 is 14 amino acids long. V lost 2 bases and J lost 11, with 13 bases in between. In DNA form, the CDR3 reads TGTGCCAGCAGTGAACTGAGGCCGGGGACACCCCTCCACTTT. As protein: CASSELRPGTPLHF.

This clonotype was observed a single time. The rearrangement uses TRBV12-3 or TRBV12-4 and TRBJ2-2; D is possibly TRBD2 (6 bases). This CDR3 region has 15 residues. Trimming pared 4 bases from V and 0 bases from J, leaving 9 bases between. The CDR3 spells CASSSAGTNTGELFF. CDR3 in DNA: TGTGCCAGCAGTTCGGCGGGGACGAACACCGGGGAGCTGTTTTTT.

CDR3 DNA: TGTGCCAGCAGCCTGTCTAGCGACCCCTACGAGCAGTACTTC. Translating it yields CASSLSSDPYEQYF. This chain connects TRBV4-2 to TRBJ2-1; TRBD2 might be the D (6 bases). The end of the DNA is better explained by TRBJ2-7, so the J call may be wrong. Germline CDR1 is LGHNA and CDR2 is YNFKEQ. The CDR3 contains 14 residues.

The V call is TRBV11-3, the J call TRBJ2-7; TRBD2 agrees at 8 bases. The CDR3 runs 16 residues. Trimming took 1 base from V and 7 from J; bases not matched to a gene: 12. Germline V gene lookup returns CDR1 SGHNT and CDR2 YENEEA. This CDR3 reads CASSLGGLVRYNEQYF. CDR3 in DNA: TGTGCCAGCAGCTTAGGGGGACTAGTGAGGTACAATGAGCAGTACTTC.

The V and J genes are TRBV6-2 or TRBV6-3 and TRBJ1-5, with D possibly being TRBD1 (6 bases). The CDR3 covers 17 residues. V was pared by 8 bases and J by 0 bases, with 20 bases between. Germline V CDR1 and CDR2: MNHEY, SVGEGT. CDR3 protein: CASSSTRGPDSNQPQHF. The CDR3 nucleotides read TGTGCCAGCTCCAGCACCAGGGGACCCGATAGCAATCAGCCCCAGCATTTT.

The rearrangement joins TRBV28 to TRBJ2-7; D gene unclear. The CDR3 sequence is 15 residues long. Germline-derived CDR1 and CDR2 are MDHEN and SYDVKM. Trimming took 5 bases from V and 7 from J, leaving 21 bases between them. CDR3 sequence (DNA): TGTGCCAGCAGTCCCACTCGCGGACCTCTCAATGAGCAGTACTTC. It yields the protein CASSPTRGPLNEQYF.

This CDR3 is CASSPSGQQGGAFF. The CDR3 DNA reads as TGTGCCAGCAGCCCTTCGGGCCAACAGGGCGGAGCTTTCTTT. The V gene is TRBV27, the J gene TRBJ1-1; the D gene is possibly TRBD1 (6 bases). CDR1 and CDR2 (germline): MNHEY, SMNVEV (reference sequence). The ends were cut back, 6 bases at V and 10 bases at J, with 21 bases in the middle. The CDR3 is made up of 14 amino acids.

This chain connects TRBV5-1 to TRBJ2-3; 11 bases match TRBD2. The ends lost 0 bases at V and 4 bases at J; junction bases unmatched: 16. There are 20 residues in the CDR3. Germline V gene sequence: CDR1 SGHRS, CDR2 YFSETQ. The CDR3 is CASSLGRWPSGGLIADTQYF. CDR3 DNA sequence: TGCGCCAGCAGCTTGGGGCGTTGGCCTAGCGGGGGGCTCATAGCAGATACGCAGTATTTT.